The sample holds a few counts of the clone carrying this T cell receptor beta chain. What it recognizes is unknown. All sorted populations exceeded 95% purity. The isolated RNA, all of it, was reverse transcribed, so expressed TCRB transcripts were what got sequenced. Generated by immunoSEQ multiplex PCR, the TCRdb table keeps only in-frame clones and is missing some. Of more than 300,000 clones listed, around 13% are singletons. This specimen belongs to a study of beta chain features in type 1 diabetes. Study-wide findings and caveats: cDNA-based sequencing might over-represent cells highly expressing TCR. Type 1 diabetes patients had TCRB CDR3s that were shorter (moderately but significantly so) in all four CD4+ subsets. It was among patients, rather than healthy donors, that naive, central memory and Treg TCRB repertoires appeared more similar.

V was pared by 1 base and J by 7 bases, with 13 bases of the junction left unmatched. The CDR3 length is 17 residues. Germline lookup yields CDR1 LNHDA and CDR2 SQIVND (reference sequence). This TCR was sampled from a man younger than 35 in good health. The rearrangement uses TRBV19 and TRBJ2-1, with TRBD2 identical over 7 bases. Sequences were obtained from naive CD4+ T cells from blood. CDR3 residues: CASSIAASGNPGNEQFF. The CDR3 DNA is TGTGCCAGTAGTATAGCGGCTAGCGGAAATCCGGGTAATGAGCAGTTCTTC.